The TCR beta chain under discussion was sequenced for a study of T cells after yellow fever vaccination (dated by TCRdb to between 2017 and 2020). With respect to the entire study: Libraries from fractions with low cell numbers were prepared with the SMART-Seq v4 Ultra Low Input RNA kit. To track T-cell clones before and after primary and booster YFV17D yellow fever vaccination, bulk TCR alpha and beta repertoires were sequenced longitudinally. Two healthy male donors, one aged 18 to 30 and one aged 30 to 40 years, were included in the cohort. Bulk PBMC replicates and cell subsets were isolated from blood drawn at multiple timepoints before and after both primary and secondary immunization.

This clonotype appeared a few times. Which antigen it targets is not known. It has no much larger one-base neighbor in the sample; base qualities were not kept. CDR1 and CDR2 were assigned from the germline V gene (reference sequence) as DFQATT and SNEGSKA. Its CDR3 holds 10 amino acids, cysteine through phenylalanine. Left in the record is the CDR3 DNA by itself, 30 bases read in frame from the first base. V gives up 8 bases and J gives up 9 bases, and the segment between their germline ends measures 11 bases. Sequencing took place on an Illumina NovaSeq 6000. TCR cDNA was synthesized by 5'RACE template switching, which introduced a universal primer site and unique molecular identifiers. Priming for cDNA synthesis came from both the TCR alpha and TCR beta constant segments. Library amplification involved two PCR steps, and the second step added sample barcodes and sequencing adapters. Libraries were sequenced on Illumina HiSeq 2500 (2x100 bp) or NovaSeq (2x150 bp). As for how the authors treated the data: Reads were demultiplexed and collapsed into UMI consensus sequences with MIGEC, and V(D)J alignment was performed with MiXCR. Clonotypes responding to the vaccine were identified with edgeR on replicate PBMC samples, with the criteria of FDR below 0.01 and a log2 fold change above 5 up to day 15. Bulk clonotypes were assigned CD4 or CD8 identity according to which sequenced CD4 or CD8 repertoire held them at higher abundance. TCRdb cleaned the public reads at Q25 with fastp, built clones with MiXCR and kept in-frame beta chains. Records with the same CDR3 protein are collapsed into one entry carrying the most frequent genes and DNA. TCRdb assigned the V and J calls; the authors' analysis was not used. A total of 400,000 to 450,000 distinct CDR3 sequences appear in this sample, around 20% of them only once. The ten largest clonotypes hold roughly a sixth of the sample.

The treatment or condition label corresponds to: live attenuated yellow fever vaccine strain. At each blood-draw timepoint, two biological replicates of bulk PBMCs were obtained. A standard Ficoll-Paque protocol was used to isolate PBMCs from peripheral blood. TriZol was used to extract RNA from bulk PBMCs, CD4 and CD8 fractions, and dextramer-positive and dextramer-negative fractions. The study at large found these results: A small share of clonotypes was detected in both CD4 and CD8 compartments, with the overlap likely arising from convergent recombination. Because the study included only two donors, the extent to which the findings can be generalized is limited. After the booster, most clones that had expanded after primary vaccination were detected again (about 97% of CD4 and around nine tenths of CD8), suggesting broad maintenance of memory. FACS-sorted repertoires could contain abundant contaminating clonotypes from the bulk population, so computational filtering was required. The secondary T-cell response was found to be weaker but faster than the primary response, with a peak reached on day 5 rather than on day 15.

The sequence links TRBV20-1 to TRBJ2-1, with the D segment identity uncertain. The receptor comes from a man younger than 35 who received the YFV17D yellow fever vaccine. This specimen consisted of PBMCs, obtained before the yellow fever booster vaccination. CDR3 sequence: CSPEPSEQFF. Read as DNA, the sequence is TGCAGTCCCGAACCTAGTGAGCAGTTCTTC.